A single TCR beta chain is shown here with its context. Its matching antigen is unknown. Sample treatment: 19 received Ad26.COV2.S at low or high dose, single or two shots; 5 received placebo; per-sample allocation not given. Samples were taken on day 63 after the first vaccine or placebo injection. Whoever gave the sample was an adult aged 18-55 years in Boston. Sequencing was performed with immunoSEQ multiplex PCR; in TCRdb, only in-frame clones are kept and a portion is missing. The sample lists more than 350,000 clones, 75% to 95% occurring once. V shed 5 bases and J shed 8 bases, with 13 bases lying between them. The CDR3 is 13 residues long. CDR1 and CDR2 (germline): SGHVS, FQNEAQ. The data stem from a study of Ad26.COV2.S vaccination and SARS-CoV-2 variants. About the research overall: Ad26.COV2.S, an intramuscular injection, was given once or twice 56 days apart. Study observations and caveats: Total T cell responses may have been underestimated by the TCR breadth and depth analyses.

The sequence came from a person between 18 and 59 years old who received the Ad26.COV2.S COVID-19 vaccine or a placebo. Sequencing used peripheral blood, obtained in a trial of Ad26.COV2.S vaccine versus placebo. This rearrangement joins TRBV7-8 to TRBJ2-1, with D possibly matching TRBD2 (5 bases). CDR3 sequence: CASSTRTSYEQFF. The CDR3, as DNA: TGTGCCAGCAGCACCCGGACTTCCTATGAGCAGTTCTTC.